This entry describes one T cell receptor (beta chain). Its matching antigen is unknown. The donors were members of the validation cohort comprising approximately 120 subjects, separate from the roughly 700-subject first cohort. This specimen belongs to a study of cytomegalovirus exposure and HLA in healthy donors. Whole-study findings and limits: Researchers counted roughly 160 TCR beta chains as cytomegalovirus-associated.

V was pared by 6 bases and J by 7 bases, with 9 bases of the junction left unmatched. The germline V gene encodes CDR1 MDHEN and CDR2 SYDVKM. The CDR3 covers 16 residues. The protocol was immunoSEQ multiplex PCR, while the TCRdb copy is restricted to in-frame clones and leaves out a portion. In the table there are about 240,000 clones, approximately 86% of which are singletons. The sequence derives from a woman in her thirties in good health and CMV-seropositive. The sequenced sample consisted of PBMCs. V usage is TRBV28 and J usage is TRBJ2-1; 13 bases match TRBD2. The CDR3 nucleotides are TGTGCCAGCAGAGTAAGGGTGACTAGCGGGGGGAATGAGCAGTTCTTC. This sequence encodes CASRVRVTSGGNEQFF.